These 6 T cell receptor beta chains were sequenced from one sample in a study of Ad26.COV2.S vaccination and SARS-CoV-2 variants. Treatment here: some 20 received Ad26.COV2.S at low or high dose, single or two shots; roughly five received placebo; per-sample allocation not given. All samples were drawn on day 63, counting from the first vaccine or placebo injection. The data were produced by immunoSEQ multiplex PCR, yet TCRdb's version contains in-frame clones alone and is incomplete. Of about 400,000 clones listed, approximately 83% are singletons. The sample consisted of peripheral blood, taken in a trial of Ad26.COV2.S vaccine versus placebo. These receptors originate from a person aged 18-60 years who received the Ad26.COV2.S COVID-19 vaccine or a placebo.

The rearrangement joins TRBV7-2 to TRBJ1-1; 7 nucleotides match TRBD1. The CDR3 length is 14 residues. With V trimmed by 6 bases and J by 0 bases, 4 bases remained unmatched. From germline, CDR1 is SGHTA and CDR2 FQGNSA. CDR3 bases: TGTGCCAGCAGATCGACAGGGTTGAACACTGAAGCTTTCTTT. Protein product: CASRSTGLNTEAFF.

The chain links TRBV27 to TRBJ2-1, with 7 nucleotides matching TRBD1. The V gene's germline CDR1 is MNHEY and CDR2 SMNVEV (reference sequence). Germline trimming cut 2 bases from V and 11 bases from J; bases unmatched to any gene: 3. The CDR3 runs 12 residues. Here the CDR3 DNA reads TGTGCCAGCAGTTTAAGACAGGGAAAGCAGTTCTTC. This encodes CASSLRQGKQFF.

Only a few counts were recorded for this clone. The CDR3, as DNA: TGTGCCAGCAGTTTAAGTAGGGACAGTAACTATGGCTACACCTTC. This translates into CASSLSRDSNYGYTF. The rearrangement joins TRBV27 to TRBJ1-2; 7 bases are shared with TRBD1. Germline V lookup: CDR1 MNHEY, CDR2 SMNVEV (reference sequence). Unmatched junction bases numbered 4, after V lost 2 bases and J lost 1 base. The CDR3 has 15 residues.

J is TRBJ2-3 and V is TRBV6-2 or TRBV6-3; D is unclear. This CDR3 region has 14 residues. V was pared by 5 bases and J by 8 bases, with 17 bases between. Germline V CDR1 and CDR2: MNHEY, SVGEGT. CDR3 residues: CASSGTVSVGTQYF. In DNA form, the CDR3 reads TGTGCCAGCAGTGGAACCGTCTCGGTGGGTACGCAGTATTTT.

The J gene is TRBJ1-2, the V gene TRBV11-2; no definite D call. Germline loops: CDR1 SGHAT, CDR2 FQNNGV. V dropped 6 bases and J dropped 2 bases, with 16 bases sitting between them. The CDR3 sequence is 15 residues long. The CDR3 sequence: CASRGSLQRNYGYTF. The DNA for the CDR3 is TGTGCCAGCAGGGGGAGCCTTCAAAGAAACTATGGCTACACCTTC.

The chain is built from TRBV4-2 and TRBJ1-3; TRBD1 matches 8 bases. With 4 bases clipped from V and 3 bases from J, the junction kept 5 bases outside the gene matches. The V gene's germline CDR1 is LGHNA and CDR2 YNFKEQ. CDR3 size: 15 residues. The CDR3 DNA reads TGTGCCAGCAGCCGAGACGACAGGGGTGGAAACACCATATATTTT. Its protein is CASSRDDRGGNTIYF.